This TCR beta chain was sequenced for a study of radiotherapy plus CTLA-4 blockade in lung cancer. About the research overall: Patients showed objective responses in about 20% of cases, and disease control was achieved by under 40%. Broader study findings: Early shifts in blood T cell clones, with interferon-beta, reportedly predicted response best. Radiotherapy was combined with ipilimumab, and tumor-derived TCR clones then expanded in blood.

This clone has more than one count but fewer than ten. The target antigen is unknown. Profiled with immunoSEQ multiplex PCR; TCRdb holds only in-frame clones, not every one. Of 90,000 to 100,000 clones in the sample, approximately 86% were seen once. Losses at the gene ends were 3 bases for V and 7 bases for J; bases not matched to a gene: 5. The CDR3 is 14 amino acids. Germline CDR1 and CDR2: SGHRS and YFSETQ. Those patients who had chemo-refractory metastatic non-small-cell lung cancer were given focal radiation along with CTLA-4 blockade through ipilimumab. The specimen was peripheral blood, collected from a patient treated with radiotherapy plus ipilimumab. The sequence was obtained from a human donor with non-small cell lung cancer that progressed on radiotherapy plus ipilimumab. This rearrangement joins TRBV5-1 to TRBJ1-4, with TRBD1 matching over 8 bases. The CDR3 loop reads CASSSTGGGEKLFF. CDR3 coding DNA: TGCGCCAGCAGCTCAACAGGGGGTGGTGAAAAACTGTTTTTT.